Given below is one T cell receptor beta chain in context. Its target antigen remains unknown. Qualities for individual bases were not recorded, and no much larger clone is one base off. The library relied on the immunoSEQ multiplex PCR assay. A mixture of 60 forward primers for TCR Vbeta segments and 13 reverse primers for TCR Jbeta segments was used in the multiplex PCR. A multiplex PCR assay on genomic DNA amplified the CDR3 region of rearranged TCR beta genes. The amplified TCR beta libraries were sequenced on the Illumina HiSeq System as 87-base-pair reads. The authors' pipeline ran thus. In a later analysis, roughly 80 million unique TCR beta chains were counted across the 650 to 750 repertoires, and roughly 10 million of these chains were shared by at least two donors. A nearest-neighbor algorithm error-corrected the raw reads and collapsed the reads into unique sequences, merging closely related sequences to remove PCR and sequencing errors. To assign V, D and J gene segments, CDR3 sequences were aligned to IMGT reference sequences. For a sequence to be retained, a match of at least six nucleotides to both a V gene segment and a J gene segment was required. A rearrangement counted as productive if the CDR3 had no stop codons and remained in frame with V and J, and every other rearrangement counted as non-productive. CDR3 was defined by IMGT convention, running from the second conserved V-encoded cysteine to the conserved J-encoded phenylalanine. The earlier analysis of 587 of the donors excluded sequences that lacked an unambiguous match to a single V gene segment. An earlier analysis of around 600 of the donors classified V segments as functional when productive rearrangements were above 56.7% and as segregating when the standard deviation between donors was above 5%. A statistical classification framework was built to diagnose cytomegalovirus status from the catalog of TCR beta chain sequences. A later analysis assigned V and J genes by comparing TCR nucleotide sequences with IMGT/GENE-DB human TR gene sequences. In a later analysis, CDR3 sequences and most-parsimonious VDJ recombination scenarios were assigned using the TCRdist pipeline. A later analysis defined each TCR beta chain by its CDR3 amino acid sequence plus V-gene family, and excluded reads lacking a unique V-gene family. A later analysis removed 450 to 600 highly shared, low-generation-probability nucleotide sequences to deal with suspected cross-contamination and a sequencing artifact. In a later analysis, a clonal expansion index for each public chain was calculated from normalized within-repertoire ranks of inferred template counts. In a later analysis, generation probabilities were computed with a VDJ recombination model fitted to out-of-frame rearrangements, and the resulting probabilities were checked against IGoR. In a later analysis, TCR-TCR, TCR-HLA and TCR-CMV co-occurrence was scored with hypergeometric tests, and a repertoire-size bias correction was applied to TCR pairs. To estimate false discovery rates, a later analysis permuted the HLA or CMV assignments 20 times. In a later analysis, co-occurring TCRs were grouped with DBSCAN, and TCRdist sequence similarity was added when clustering was performed within HLA-allele-positive subsets. For co-occurrence clustering, repertoires with fewer than 30,000 or more than 120,000 public chains were excluded, along with a handful of repertoires with anomalous nucleotide sharing. TCRdb mirrors the immuneACCESS table, restricted to in-frame sequences. Some clones are absent from its copies; in checked studies, under half trace to an unresolved V gene, and the reason for the others is unknown. The V and J calls and clone size come from that table; D and trimming were worked out from the DNA. This sample gives 180,000 or so clones in total; approximately 9.5% of them show up just once. Of the sample, over 1% is held by the ten largest clones.

The cohort was made up of approximately 670 healthy bone marrow donors. At the time of sampling, every cohort member was nominally healthy, though immune exposures that went unrecorded were likely present. The donor tested CMV seropositive, placing the donor among the 289 seropositive members of the cohort. Each donor provided a peripheral blood sample, and peripheral blood mononuclear cells were used for TCR beta sequencing. The Qiagen DNeasy Blood Extraction Kit was used to extract genomic DNA from the blood cell samples. The sample belongs to a study of cytomegalovirus exposure and HLA in healthy donors (TCRdb year 2017). Context from the whole study: In an earlier analysis of under 750 of the donors, roughly 300 Gb of sequence data and 90 million to 120 million unique TCR beta sequences from 150 million to 200 million T cells were reported. Donor age, sex, ethnicity and CMV serostatus were collected together with the repertoire data. Every repertoire in the discovery cohort had been generated on one and the same sequencing platform. A separate validation cohort of approximately 130 different subjects was used in addition to the 666-subject first cohort. Because of strong linkage in the cohort, four or five DR-DQ haplotypes were treated as single units for association and clustering. In a later analysis, previously published TCR beta repertoires from 666 donors were re-analyzed and high-resolution HLA genotyping was added so that TCR occurrence patterns could be studied. To predict cytomegalovirus infection status, the study brought together high-throughput TCR immunosequencing, statistical association of individual TCRs with disease status, and machine learning. Of the 350 to 400 genotyped donors, around 81% fell in the genetic ancestry cluster associated with self-reported Caucasian donors. The study aimed to test whether cataloging public T cell receptors could reveal signatures of past pathogen exposure. On average, 235,054 unique TCR beta nucleotide sequences were sequenced per donor among 350 to 400 genotyped donors of the cohort, with around 19% of those sequences being non-productive. An early release that covered around 590 HLA-typed donors contained about 300 gigabases of sequencing data and tens of millions of unique TCR sequences. The later analysis used no new phenotypic data to find candidate immune exposures, relying instead on TCR beta sequences and their occurrence across donors. The number of donors typed differed by locus, with about 629-630 for A, B, C, DRB1 and DQB1, roughly 550 for DQA1, 600 to 610 for DPA1, and some 450 for DPB1. In a later genetic analysis, genome-wide SNP genotypes for about 65% of the roughly 670 donors were used, and that subset was treated as a discovery cohort. Using immunosequencing, the study profiled T cell repertoires from about 610 subjects and related those repertoires to cytomegalovirus serostatus. To decide whether each TCR beta V gene segment behaved as functional or pseudogenic, an earlier analysis of approximately 600 of the donors relied on high-throughput TCR beta sequencing. HLA typing included class I and class II loci at four-digit resolution. Study-wide findings and limitations: In a later analysis, most CMV-associated TCR beta chains were found to appear HLA-restricted, with HLA associations seemingly driven largely by CMV exposure. Strong co-occurrence of HLA alleles, especially DR and DQ, made assigning TCR associations to individual alleles difficult. A later genetic analysis reported fewer N-insertions in productive TCRs among donors in an Asian-associated ancestry cluster than the approximately 670-donor mean. A few of the identified cytomegalovirus-associated TCR beta chains were confirmed in vitro to be specific for cytomegalovirus antigens. In a later analysis, the rate of TCR association differed among HLA loci, with DRB1 alleles having the most associated TCRs and HLA-C alleles having the fewest. The only immune exposure information available for the cohort was CMV serostatus. Compared with equally common non-associated chains, HLA-associated TCR beta chains in a later analysis were more clonally expanded and had lower generation probabilities. A total of fewer than 200 TCR beta chains were listed by the study as associated with cytomegalovirus. An association between a missense DCLRE1C variant and V-gene and J-gene trimming of TCR beta chains was found in a later genetic analysis and replicated in an independent cohort. The presence/absence analyses assumed that sequencing depth was roughly uniform across donors, and that assumption may not be true. Because HLA typing was unavailable for some donors at each locus, only the typed subset was used in association tests. A further reported finding was that TCR beta sequences accurately predicted the HLA-A and HLA-B alleles for most subjects in the first cohort. The authors suggested that the approach could potentially be generalized to other disease states and immunological phenotypes. A group of highly shared sequence variants was considered likely to be a technical artifact of the sequencing pipeline. Linkage disequilibrium might explain the correlated functional status among segregating V segments, but an unknown experimental factor could not be ruled out. A later analysis associated 16,951 TCR beta sequences with specific HLA alleles at a false discovery rate of 0.05. The 87-base-pair reads could not distinguish some IMGT-functional V segments, including TRBV6-2 and TRBV6-3, so those segments were excluded. Broadly in line with IMGT annotations, most TCR beta V segments showed up in productive rearrangements about 87% or about 30% of the time in an earlier analysis of 450 to 600 of the donors. Most TCR sequences were observed very rarely across donors, whereas some public TCRs were present in many individuals. About 17 rarely observed V segments, including chromosome 9 orphons, were excluded from the earlier analysis of about 500 of the donors because counts were too low. In a later analysis, several top co-occurrence clusters were reported to appear linked to parvovirus B19, influenza, CMV and Epstein-Barr virus. This cohort had only TCR beta chains sequenced, and the lack of alpha or paired-chain data limited which features could be detected. Cytomegalovirus status was reported to be diagnosed by the classifier with high specificity and sensitivity in both the original and validation cohorts.

Reading the germline V gene gives CDR1 SGDLS and CDR2 YYNGEE. Counted from cysteine to phenylalanine, this CDR3 has 13 amino acids. CDR3 DNA is the only sequence kept; it has 39 bases, read in frame from the first base. The chain joins TRBV9 to TRBJ2-5; the D gene cannot be resolved reliably. The better agreement between TRBJ2-7 and the DNA end casts doubt on the J call. The source material was PBMCs. The source is a woman aged 25 to 39 in good health and CMV-seropositive. The CDR3 here reads CASSVAGAYEQYF. The DNA sequence reads TGTGCCAGCAGCGTAGCTGGGGCCTACGAGCAGTACTTC.